These 27 T cell receptor beta chains originate from one sample sequenced in a study of shared clonotypes between healthy human individuals. Sequencing was performed with immunoSEQ multiplex PCR; in TCRdb, only in-frame clones are kept and a portion is missing. The top ten clones hold 0.5% to 0.65% of a sample with over 850,000 clones, approximately 80% of them seen once. The sample comprised memory CD4+ T cells from PBMCs. Subset of the sample: CD45RA-negative fraction. These receptors were obtained from a man younger than 35 in good health. Some clones in this sample may be carry-over from other donors' samples.

The chain joins TRBV7-3 to TRBJ2-7; D might be TRBD1 (6 bases). Trimming removed 5 bases from V and 3 bases from J, with 17 bases in between. Germline CDR1 is SGHTA and CDR2 is FQGTGA. The CDR3 sequence is 15 residues long. The CDR3 DNA follows: TGTGCCAGCAGCGCTGGGACACCAAGGGACTACGAGCAGTACTTC. As protein: CASSAGTPRDYEQYF.

The rearrangement links TRBV7-2 to TRBJ1-5, with unresolved D. The CDR3 is 16 residues long. V was shortened by 2 bases and J by 6 bases, with 17 bases between the two germline ends. The germline CDR1 and CDR2 sequences are SGHTA and FQGNSA. In DNA form, the CDR3 reads TGTGCCAGCAGCTTATCGTACAATCGAGAGGGTCAGCCCCAGCATTTT. It is translated as CASSLSYNREGQPQHF.

The V gene is TRBV7-9, the J gene TRBJ1-4, with 7 bases identical to TRBD1. This CDR3 contains 14 residues. The V gene end was trimmed by 5 bases and the J gene end by 3 bases; junction bases not matched to a gene: 3. From germline, CDR1 is SEHNR and CDR2 FQNEAQ (reference sequence). Here the CDR3 reads CASSAQGANEKLFF. DNA of the CDR3: TGTGCCAGCAGCGCTCAGGGGGCTAATGAAAAACTGTTTTTT.

V and J are TRBV7-3 and TRBJ2-1; no definite D call. Trimming shortened V by 6 bases and J by 0 bases, and 12 bases separated the two germline ends. This CDR3 spans 15 amino acids. Germline assignment: CDR1 SGHTA and CDR2 FQGTGA. CDR3 loop: CASSDASRSYNEQFF. The CDR3 DNA follows: TGTGCCAGCAGTGACGCGAGTCGCTCCTACAATGAGCAGTTCTTC.

A single count supports this clone. The genes are TRBV5-1 and TRBJ2-1, with D possibly being TRBD2 (6 bases). The CDR3 runs to 15 residues. The germline V gene has CDR1 SGHRS and CDR2 YFSETQ. Trimming shortened V by 4 bases and J by 4 bases, and 15 bases separated the two germline ends. CDR3 sequence (DNA): TGCGCCAGCAGCCGGGGACTCTCACGGTACAATGAGCAGTTCTTC. It encodes CASSRGLSRYNEQFF.

CDR3 protein: CASGLARDEQYF. DNA of the CDR3: TGTGCCAGTGGACTAGCTAGAGACGAGCAGTACTTC. The gene calls are TRBV28 and TRBJ2-7; 8 nucleotides align to TRBD2. J gave up 5 bases and V 9 bases, and 6 bases lay outside the gene matches. Germline CDR1 MDHEN, CDR2 SYDVKM. The CDR3 sequence is 12 residues long. Looking up the rest from reference TRBV28 and TRBJ2-7 gives the full variable domain: DVKVTQSSRYLVKRTGEKVFLECVQDMDHENMFWYRQDPGLGLRLIYFSYDVKMKEKGDIPEGYSVSREKKERFSLILESASTNQTSMYLCASGLARDEQYFGPGTRLTVT.

The chain combines TRBV4-1 with TRBJ1-5; TRBD1 matches 9 bases. J gave up 4 bases and V 5 bases, and 12 bases lay outside the gene matches. Per the germline V gene, CDR1 is MGHRA and CDR2 is YSYEKL. There are 17 residues in the CDR3. The CDR3 region has the DNA TGCGCCAGCAGCGGTCGGACGGGACAGGGACTTAATCAGCCCCAGCATTTT. This gives the protein CASSGRTGQGLNQPQHF.

This chain connects TRBV30 to TRBJ1-2; 8 positions match TRBD1. The CDR3 loop spans 13 amino acids. Germline CDR1 and CDR2: GTSNPN and SVGIG (reference sequence). With V trimmed by 5 bases and J by 1 base, 3 bases remained unmatched. The CDR3: CAWGDRRNYGYTF. CDR3 sequence (DNA): TGTGCCTGGGGGGACAGGCGTAACTATGGCTACACCTTC.

V usage is TRBV5-4 and J usage is TRBJ2-1; D possibly corresponds to TRBD2 (6 bases). Germline V lookup: CDR1 SGHNT, CDR2 YYREEE (reference sequence). There are 16 residues in the CDR3. V was pared by 4 bases and J by 1 base, with 15 bases between. CDR3 coding DNA: TGTGCCAGCAGCCCGGGTGGGAGGAGGTCCTACAATGAGCAGTTCTTC. Translating gives CASSPGGRRSYNEQFF.

Only a few counts were recorded for this clone. The chain employs TRBV2 and TRBJ2-3; the match to TRBD2 covers 9 bases. Per germline, CDR1 SNHLY and CDR2 FYNNEI. The CDR3 covers 15 residues. V dropped 6 bases and J dropped 2; count of bases not matched to a gene: 6. CDR3 in DNA: TGTGCCAGCAGGACGACTAGCGGATACACAGATACGCAGTATTTT. As protein: CASRTTSGYTDTQYF.

This clone was seen a single time. This chain uses TRBV23-1 with TRBJ2-1; 7 positions agree with TRBD1. TRBV23-1 is an ORF; its function is uncertain. V lost 4 bases to trimming and J lost 0 bases; unmatched junction nucleotides: 6. This CDR3 is 16 amino acids long. The CDR3 protein is CASSPPQGSSYNEQFF. Written as DNA, the CDR3 is TGCGCCAGCAGTCCACCACAGGGGAGCTCCTACAATGAGCAGTTCTTC.

V is TRBV19 and J is TRBJ1-2; D gene uncertain. Deletions cut 2 bases from V and 2 bases from J, with 6 bases between. The CDR3 is made up of 13 amino acids. Germline V gene sequence: CDR1 LNHDA, CDR2 SQIVND (reference sequence). CDR3 loop: CASSITENYGYTF. The CDR3 bases are TGTGCCAGTAGTATAACAGAAAACTATGGCTACACCTTC.

The genes are TRBV21-1 and TRBJ2-1; the D call TRBD2 from the table was never checked on the DNA. TRBV21-1 is a documented pseudogene. There are 13 residues in the CDR3. The CDR3 DNA reads TGTGCCACTTGGGGACTAGTAAACAATGAGCAGTTCTTC. Protein sequence: CATWGLVNNEQFF.

This rearrangement joins TRBV7-3 to TRBJ1-1; TRBD1 aligns across 7 bases. Germline CDR1 SGHTA, CDR2 FQGTGA. This CDR3 is 14 amino acids long. With V trimmed by 5 bases and J by 0 bases, 3 bases remained unmatched. CDR3 sequence reads: CASSLTGMNTEAFF. The CDR3 nucleotides read TGTGCCAGCAGCCTGACAGGGATGAACACTGAAGCTTTCTTT.

A word on this clone: A read error is possible here, since a much larger clone lies one base away. Other DNA sequences in this sample translate to the same CDR3. The chain employs TRBV7-9 and TRBJ2-6, with D hard to call. This CDR3 is built from 16 residues. The V gene lost 0 bases and the J gene lost 4 bases, with 10 bases spanning the gap. Germline CDR1 reads SEHNR; CDR2 reads FQNEAQ (reference sequence). The CDR3 DNA reads as TGTGCCAGCAGCTTAGCGAGCGTAGCCGGGGCCAACGTCCTGACTTTC. It encodes CASSLASVAGANVLTF.

Points on this clone: This CDR3 is also generated by other DNA sequences in the sample. The CDR3 is CASSPGGQGYGYTF. The DNA of the CDR3 is TGTGCCAGCTCACCAGGGGGACAGGGCTATGGCTACACCTTC. The V call is TRBV18, the J call TRBJ1-2; 9 nucleotides align to TRBD1. Germline trimming cut 2 bases from V and 4 bases from J; bases unmatched to any gene: 2. Germline-derived CDR1 and CDR2 are KGHSH and LQKENI. This CDR3 comprises 14 residues. The full variable domain, its missing parts supplied by reference TRBV18 and TRBJ1-2, is NAGVMQNPRHLVRRRGQEARLRCSPMKGHSHVYWYRQLPEEGLKFMVYLQKENIIDESGMPKERFSAEFPKEGPSILRIQQVVRGDSAAYFCASSPGGQGYGYTFGSGTRLTVV.

With regard to this clone: Since a much larger clone is just one base distant, this may be a read error. The same CDR3 is also encoded by other DNA sequences in this sample. The chain carries TRBV7-7 and TRBJ2-2; weak D call: TRBD2 (5 bases). Trimming cost V 5 bases and J 0 bases, with 10 bases left between them. Germline loops: CDR1 SSHAT, CDR2 FNYEAQ (reference sequence). The CDR3 has 15 amino acids. The CDR3 here is CASSPQDSNTGELFF. CDR3 in DNA: TGTGCCAGCAGCCCCCAGGACTCGAACACCGGGGAGCTGTTTTTT.

This clone was counted a few times. Other DNA sequences in this specimen translate into the identical CDR3. The chain joins TRBV29-1 to TRBJ1-1, with no clear D. CDR1 and CDR2 (germline): SQVTM, ANQGSEA. Deletions cut 3 bases from V and 2 bases from J, with 10 bases between. The CDR3 sequence is 13 residues long. CDR3 region: CSVDSQSNTEAFF. The CDR3 region has the DNA TGCAGCGTTGATAGCCAGAGTAACACTGAAGCTTTCTTT. The variable domain in full, completed from reference TRBV29-1 and TRBJ1-1, reads SAVISQKPSRDICQRGTSLTIQCQVDSQVTMMFWYRQQPGQSLTLIATANQGSEATYESGFVIDKFPISRPNLTFSTLTVSNMSPEDSSIYLCSVDSQSNTEAFFGQGTRLTVV.

Comments on this clone: Being one base from a much bigger clone, this may be a read error. The chain joins TRBV4-2 to TRBJ2-1; D might be TRBD2 (6 bases). Germline V CDR1 and CDR2: LGHNA, YNFKEQ. The CDR3 is made up of 15 amino acids. CDR3 sequence reads: CASSQGTHGPNGQFF. The DNA of the CDR3 is TGTGCCAGCAGCCAGGGGACTCATGGGCCCAATGGGCAGTTCTTC.

Here the CDR3 reads CASSISGGGSYEQYF. The CDR3 nucleotides are TGTGCCAGTAGTATTAGCGGGGGAGGCTCCTACGAGCAGTACTTC. V is TRBV19 and J is TRBJ2-7; 9 bases are a match to TRBD2. The CDR3 length is 15 residues. Germline V CDR1 and CDR2: LNHDA, SQIVND (reference sequence). Trimming removed 3 bases from V and 0 bases from J; junction bases left unmatched: 3.

The table lists this clone with a count of one. J is TRBJ2-7 and V is TRBV27, with D tentatively TRBD1 or TRBD2 (6 bases each). Between the trimmed V and J ends, which lost 7 bases and 2 bases, there was a span of 21 bases. There are 16 residues in the CDR3. Per the germline V gene, CDR1 is MNHEY and CDR2 is SMNVEV (reference sequence). CDR3 protein: CASKVFAAGGAYEQYF. The DNA for the CDR3 is TGTGCCAGCAAAGTTTTCGCCGCCGGGGGCGCCTACGAGCAGTACTTC.

The J gene is TRBJ1-3, the V gene TRBV18; a possible D gene is TRBD1 (6 bases). V was cut by 3 bases and J by 4 bases, with 13 bases left in between. This CDR3 region has 15 residues. The germline CDR1 and CDR2 sequences are KGHSH and LQKENI. The chain's CDR3 is CASSPAQQGGNTIYF. The CDR3 bases are TGTGCCAGCTCACCCGCTCAGCAGGGGGGAAACACCATATATTTT.

The chain combines TRBV9 with TRBJ2-7, with D perhaps matching TRBD2 (6 bases). The DNA end is more similar to TRBJ2-1, so the J call may be wrong. CDR3 length: 15 amino acids. CDR1 is SGDLS, CDR2 YYNGEE, per germline. The CDR3 protein is CASSVVGGSYNEQFF. Here the CDR3 DNA reads TGTGCCAGCAGCGTAGTGGGAGGCTCCTACAATGAGCAGTTCTTC.

In its sample, this clone was seen a few times. The chain couples TRBV6-1 to TRBJ2-6, with D perhaps matching TRBD1 (5 bases). The ends were cut back, 4 bases at V and 3 bases at J, with 10 bases in the middle. In germline, CDR1 is MNHNS, CDR2 SASEGT. The CDR3 is 15 amino acids. This CDR3 is CASSAQGVGANVLTF. The CDR3, as DNA: TGTGCCAGCAGTGCTCAGGGTGTTGGGGCCAACGTCCTGACTTTC.

The CDR3 here is CASSTRTGSAGELFF. In DNA, the CDR3 is TGTGCCAGCAGCACCCGGACGGGGAGCGCCGGGGAGCTGTTTTTT. The chain carries TRBV7-3 and TRBJ2-2, with D tentatively TRBD2 (5 bases). V shed 5 bases and J shed 6 bases, with 16 bases lying between them. The CDR3 totals 15 residues. Germline CDR1 reads SGHTA; CDR2 reads FQGTGA. Supplemented by reference TRBV7-3 and TRBJ2-2, the full variable domain reads GAGVSQTPSNKVTEKGKYVELRCDPISGHTALYWYRQSLGQGPEFLIYFQGTGAADDSGLPNDRFFAVRPEGSVSTLKIQRTERGDSAVYLCASSTRTGSAGELFFGEGSRLTVL.

Only a few counts were recorded for this clone. The CDR3 DNA reads as TGTGCCAGCAGCCCGCAAAGTCTATTTATAAAAGAGACCCAGTACTTC. Translated, it gives CASSPQSLFIKETQYF. The genes are TRBV7-9 and TRBJ2-5; no firm D call. Trimming removed 5 bases from V and 3 bases from J, with 19 bases in between. The length of the CDR3 is 16 residues. Per the germline V gene, CDR1 is SEHNR and CDR2 is FQNEAQ (reference sequence).

This sequence joins TRBV5-1 and TRBJ2-5; TRBD2 matches at 8 bases. CDR1 SGHRS and CDR2 YFSETQ come from the germline V gene. Trimming took 4 bases from V and 5 from J; bases not matched to a gene: 10. The CDR3 length is 15 residues. This CDR3 is CASSGEAGVWETQYF. The CDR3, as DNA: TGCGCCAGCAGCGGGGAAGCGGGAGTTTGGGAGACCCAGTACTTC.